This T cell receptor (beta chain) was retrieved from a study of OX40 agonist ivuxolimab in advanced cancers. Findings of the study overall: More expanded clones were seen, on average, in CD8+ T cells than in CD4+.

The assay was immunoSEQ multiplex PCR, and TCRdb's table has in-frame clones only and misses some. Of about 26,000 clones in the sample, 85% to 90% were seen once. The CDR3 has 13 amino acids. Germline V lookup: CDR1 MNHEY, CDR2 SVGAGI. Trimming cost V 6 bases and J 6 bases; bases outside gene matches: 8. This clone was found once. The target antigen is unknown. The sequence derives from an adult with an advanced solid tumor such as melanoma, head and neck, liver or kidney cancer. J is TRBJ2-7 and V is TRBV6-5; 7 nucleotides agree with TRBD1. Here the sequenced sample was CD4+ or CD8+ T cells sorted from blood, taken in a trial of the OX40 agonist ivuxolimab. The CDR3 spells CASSAGTEVEQYF. The CDR3 bases are TGTGCCAGCAGCGCCGGGACAGAGGTCGAGCAGTACTTC.